The 5 T cell receptor beta chains below all came from one sample that was sequenced in a study of T cell repertoires in cytomegalovirus infection. A single record per CDR3 protein comes from TCRdb applying MiXCR to the reads. The data contain hundreds of thousands of distinct CDR3 sequences, approximately 31% of them seen just once; the ten biggest clones take up roughly 13%. The antigens of these receptors remain unknown. The sample here was cultured CD8+ T cells from PBMCs, taken from culture after CMV antigen stimulation. These receptors were obtained from a human donor in good health (CMV status not recorded). Some clones in this sample may be carry-over from other donors' samples.

The chain combines TRBV9 with TRBJ1-2; D perhaps matches TRBD1 (5 bases). The CDR3 is 12 amino acids. Germline values: CDR1 SGDLS, CDR2 YYNGEE. Trimming cost V 1 base and J 5 bases, with 6 bases left between them. The CDR3: CASSVPGYGYTF. Written as DNA, the CDR3 is TGTGCCAGCAGCGTACCAGGGTATGGCTACACCTTC. Supplemented by reference TRBV9 and TRBJ1-2, the full variable domain reads DSGVTQTPKHLITATGQRVTLRCSPRSGDLSVYWYQQSLDQGLQFLIQYYNGEERAKGNILERFSAQQFPDLHSELNLSSLELGDSALYFCASSVPGYGYTFGSGTRLTVV.

The rearrangement uses TRBV6-1 and TRBJ2-1; tentative D call: TRBD2 (5 bases). V was trimmed by 5 bases and J by 8 bases, leaving 13 bases between them. This CDR3 comprises 13 residues. Looked up from germline, CDR1 is MNHNS and CDR2 is SASEGT. CDR3 nucleotide sequence: TGTGCCAGCAGTCCCGAAGAGGGTGATGAGCAGTTCTTC. Translating gives CASSPEEGDEQFF.

J is TRBJ2-7 and V is TRBV5-8; tentative D call: TRBD1 (5 bases). The germline V and J ends were trimmed by 0 bases and 12 bases, with 10 bases remaining between them. Germline CDR1 is SGHTS and CDR2 is YDEGEE. The CDR3 has 11 amino acids. CDR3 loop: CASSLDRTLYV. The CDR3 coding sequence is TGTGCCAGCAGCTTGGACAGGACACTGTACGTC.

V is TRBV7-9 and J is TRBJ1-6; D is possibly TRBD1 (5 bases). V lost 8 bases and J lost 5, with 19 bases in between. Germline V gene sequence: CDR1 SEHNR, CDR2 FQNEAQ (reference sequence). The CDR3 covers 16 residues. Here the CDR3 DNA reads TGTGCCAGCGGGGGTAGTGGGCCTTTGGATAATTCACCCCTCCACTTT. It translates to CASGGSGPLDNSPLHF.

In this sample, this clonotype turned up many times. V and J are TRBV7-2 and TRBJ1-2, with 7 bases matching TRBD1. The germline V gene has CDR1 SGHTA and CDR2 FQGNSA. Trimming took 1 base from V and 4 from J; bases not matched to a gene: 12. The CDR3 runs 17 residues. CDR3 amino acids: CASSLEAGAGGSYGYTF. In DNA, the CDR3 is TGTGCCAGCAGCTTAGAAGCGGGTGCAGGGGGATCCTATGGCTACACCTTC. Based on the CDR3 plus reference TRBV7-2 and TRBJ1-2, the full variable domain is GAGVSQSPSNKVTEKGKDVELRCDPISGHTALYWYRQSLGQGLEFLIYFQGNSAPDKSGLPSDRFSAERTGGSVSTLTIQRTQQEDSAVYLCASSLEAGAGGSYGYTFGSGTRLTVV.